The 30 T cell receptor beta chains below were found in one sample sequenced in a study of cytomegalovirus exposure and HLA in healthy donors. In the PCR, 60 Vbeta and 13 Jbeta primers were used. The table came from immunoSEQ multiplex PCR; TCRdb's copy has only in-frame clones and leaves some out. The sample records about 140,000 clones, about 76% being singletons. Input material: PBMCs. These receptors were obtained from a young man in good health and CMV-seronegative.

This clone was counted between two and nine times. The chain couples TRBV5-6 to TRBJ1-1; D might be TRBD1 (5 bases). The V end lost 0 bases, the J end lost 10 bases, and 13 bases lay between the germline ends. The CDR3 length is 13 residues. CDR1 is SGHDT, CDR2 YYEEEE, per germline. The CDR3 DNA reads TGTGCCAGCAGCTTGGTACGGCAGGGTGGAGCTTTCTTT. Protein sequence: CASSLVRQGGAFF. Combining the CDR3 with reference TRBV5-6 and TRBJ1-1 gives the whole variable domain DAGVTQSPTHLIKTRGQQVTLRCSPKSGHDTVSWYQQALGQGPQFIFQYYEEEERQRGNFPDRFSGHQFPNYSSELNVNALLLGDSALYLCASSLVRQGGAFFGQGTRLTVV.

The rearrangement links TRBV10-1 to TRBJ1-1; 10 nucleotides match TRBD1. Germline V gives CDR1 WNHNN, CDR2 SYGVQD (reference sequence). Losses at the gene ends were 6 bases for V and 5 bases for J; bases not matched to a gene: 3. This CDR3 is built from 13 residues. CDR3 DNA sequence: TGCGCCAGCAGCGAGGGACAGGGGACTGAAGCTTTCTTT. Protein sequence: CASSEGQGTEAFF.

This clone was counted only a few times. The CDR3 spells CASRKPGQGSEKLFF. The DNA for the CDR3 is TGCGCCAGTCGAAAACCGGGACAGGGGAGTGAAAAACTGTTTTTT. The chain links TRBV5-1 to TRBJ1-4; 10 bases map to TRBD1. Germline CDR1 and CDR2: SGHRS and YFSETQ. V shed 8 bases and J 7 bases; nucleotides not matched to a gene: 11. CDR3 length equals 15 residues.

The chain joins TRBV2 to TRBJ2-2, with 9 bases that match TRBD1. The CDR3 contains 13 residues. V shed 9 bases and J 3 bases; nucleotides not matched to a gene: 2. CDR1 SNHLY and CDR2 FYNNEI come from the germline V gene. This CDR3 is CARGDRDTGELFF. For the CDR3, the DNA is TGTGCCAGGGGGGACAGGGACACCGGGGAGCTGTTTTTT.

The chain combines TRBV7-9 with TRBJ2-6; 7 nucleotides line up with TRBD1. Trimming took 4 bases from V and 0 from J; bases not matched to a gene: 9. CDR1 is SEHNR, CDR2 FQNEAQ, per germline (reference sequence). This CDR3 is built from 18 residues. The CDR3 bases are TGTGCCAGCAGCTCAAGGGACAGAATTTTCTCTGGGGCCAACGTCCTGACTTTC. Its protein is CASSSRDRIFSGANVLTF.

This chain joins TRBV19 and TRBJ1-2, with a possible D match to TRBD1 (6 bases). Trimming took 7 bases from V and 3 from J, leaving 21 bases between them. This CDR3 is built from 16 residues. Germline assignment: CDR1 LNHDA and CDR2 SQIVND (reference sequence). The CDR3 sequence is CASKGPGVGKDYGYTF. The CDR3 DNA is TGTGCCAGTAAGGGGCCAGGGGTTGGGAAGGACTATGGCTACACCTTC.

V is TRBV21-1 and J is TRBJ1-2. TRBV21-1 corresponds to a pseudogene. The CDR3 loop spans 12 amino acids. Written as DNA, the CDR3 is TGTGCCGGGAGCGGGGAGCTCTATGGCTACACCTTC. Encoded protein: CAGSGELYGYTF.

This chain connects TRBV27 to TRBJ2-1; TRBD1 is a possible D gene (6 bases). CDR1 MNHEY and CDR2 SMNVEV come from the germline V gene (reference sequence). Trimming pared 2 bases from V and 6 bases from J, leaving 29 bases between. The CDR3 has 20 amino acids. This CDR3 is CASSLRPPWTAGRRVNEQFF. CDR3 sequence (DNA): TGTGCCAGCAGTTTACGCCCTCCATGGACAGCCGGACGTAGAGTCAATGAGCAGTTCTTC.

This chain uses TRBV19 with TRBJ2-7, with 8 bases matching TRBD2. The germline V gene encodes CDR1 LNHDA and CDR2 SQIVND (reference sequence). The CDR3 length is 17 residues. The junction had 14 bases not matched to a gene; V was cut back by 4 bases and J by 3 bases. The CDR3 loop is CASSTSGGGLGYYEQYF. CDR3 sequence (DNA): TGTGCCAGTAGTACCTCTGGAGGGGGACTAGGGTACTACGAGCAGTACTTC.

This clone occurred a few times. The rearrangement uses TRBV15 and TRBJ1-1; D unclear. This CDR3 region has 14 residues. V lost 0 bases to trimming and J lost 1 base, with 6 bases between them. CDR1 is LNHNV and CDR2 is YYDKDF in the germline V gene (reference sequence). As DNA, the CDR3 is TGTGCCACCAGCAGAGATACAGAGAACACTGAAGCTTTCTTT. This sequence encodes CATSRDTENTEAFF.

This rearrangement joins TRBV5-1 to TRBJ2-7; D may be TRBD2 (5 bases). The CDR3 contains 15 residues. Germline-derived CDR1 and CDR2 are SGHRS and YFSETQ. V was pared by 1 base and J by 5 bases, with 16 bases between. The CDR3, as DNA: TGCGCCAGCAGCTTGATCACCCCTGCGGAGGACGAGCAGTACTTC. As protein: CASSLITPAEDEQYF.

The chain couples TRBV7-2 to TRBJ2-5; 10 positions agree with TRBD2. The CDR3 has 15 residues. Germline loops: CDR1 SGHTA, CDR2 FQGNSA. V shed 6 bases, J shed 1 base, and the junction held 5 bases outside the gene matches. The CDR3 DNA reads as TGTGCCAGCAGGTCTACTAGCGGGGCCCAAGAGACCCAGTACTTC. Translating it yields CASRSTSGAQETQYF.

The chain employs TRBV28 and TRBJ1-2; tentative D call: TRBD1 (5 bases). This CDR3 has 13 amino acids. Per germline, CDR1 MDHEN and CDR2 SYDVKM. With 3 bases removed from V and 1 base from J, the gap between germline ends came to 6 bases. CDR3 coding DNA: TGTGCCAGCAGTTTGGGGCTTAACTATGGCTACACCTTC. It yields the protein CASSLGLNYGYTF.

The chain's CDR3 is CASSSTGDGAYEKLFF. Here the CDR3 DNA reads TGTGCCAGCAGCTCCACAGGGGACGGAGCCTATGAAAAACTGTTTTTT. The V and J genes are TRBV5-4 and TRBJ1-4; 7 bases are shared with TRBD1. Per germline, CDR1 SGHNT and CDR2 YYREEE (reference sequence). The CDR3 covers 16 residues. V lost 3 bases to trimming and J lost 6 bases; unmatched junction nucleotides: 11. Combining the CDR3 with reference TRBV5-4 and TRBJ1-4 gives the whole variable domain ETGVTQSPTHLIKTRGQQVTLRCSSQSGHNTVSWYQQALGQGPQFIFQYYREEENGRGNFPPRFSGLQFPNYSSELNVNALELDDSALYLCASSSTGDGAYEKLFFGSGTQLSVL.

This clone was found a few times. V gene TRBV28 combines with J gene TRBJ1-1; a possible D gene is TRBD1 (5 bases). The ends were cut back, 7 bases at V and 0 bases at J, with 12 bases in the middle. This CDR3 is 14 amino acids long. CDR1 and CDR2 from the germline V gene are MDHEN and SYDVKM. Here the CDR3 DNA reads TGTGCCAGCACCTTGGGGCGGCTGAACACTGAAGCTTTCTTT. It is translated as CASTLGRLNTEAFF.

This clone was seen more than once but under ten times. The gene calls are TRBV5-1 and TRBJ2-3; D not resolved. V was shortened by 4 bases and J by 1 base, with 13 bases between the two germline ends. This CDR3 spans 15 amino acids. From germline, CDR1 is SGHRS and CDR2 YFSETQ. CDR3 nucleotide sequence: TGCGCCAGCAGCCTGAACCCCGTAGGCACAGATACGCAGTATTTT. It translates to CASSLNPVGTDTQYF.

This chain uses TRBV5-1 with TRBJ2-7; D not resolved. The V end lost 1 base, the J end lost 4 bases, and 12 bases lay between the germline ends. CDR1 is SGHRS and CDR2 is YFSETQ in the germline V gene. This CDR3 contains 14 residues. CDR3 in DNA: TGCGCCAGCAGCTTGTTGCCAACAGAATACGAGCAGTACTTC. As protein: CASSLLPTEYEQYF.

This clone turned up a few times. The chain links TRBV4-1 to TRBJ2-1, with 11 bases matching TRBD1. CDR3 length: 16 amino acids. From germline, CDR1 is MGHRA and CDR2 YSYEKL. With 0 bases clipped from V and 4 bases from J, the junction kept 2 bases outside the gene matches. This CDR3 reads CASSQDRDRGYNEQFF. The CDR3 DNA reads as TGCGCCAGCAGCCAAGATCGGGACAGGGGGTACAATGAGCAGTTCTTC.

The chain joins TRBV27 to TRBJ2-7, with 13 bases lining up with TRBD2. The CDR3 is made up of 15 amino acids. The germline V gene has CDR1 MNHEY and CDR2 SMNVEV (reference sequence). The V and J ends lost 6 bases and 7 bases, in that order; junction bases with no gene match: 9. The chain's CDR3 is CASSHTSGRAWEQYF. CDR3 nucleotide sequence: TGTGCCAGCAGCCATACTAGCGGGAGGGCCTGGGAGCAGTACTTC.

This chain connects TRBV9 to TRBJ2-2; D perhaps matches TRBD2 (5 bases). The germline gives CDR1 SGDLS, CDR2 YYNGEE. V was pared by 0 bases and J by 5 bases, with 14 bases between. CDR3 length: 16 amino acids. The CDR3 bases are TGTGCCAGCAGCGTAGTCGAGGGTACCCTAACCGGGGAGCTGTTTTTT. It specifies CASSVVEGTLTGELFF. Supplemented by reference TRBV9 and TRBJ2-2, the full variable domain reads DSGVTQTPKHLITATGQRVTLRCSPRSGDLSVYWYQQSLDQGLQFLIQYYNGEERAKGNILERFSAQQFPDLHSELNLSSLELGDSALYFCASSVVEGTLTGELFFGEGSRLTVL.

CDR3 amino acids: CASSLGDRANTEAFF. The CDR3 DNA follows: TGTGCCAGCAGTTTGGGGGACAGGGCAAACACTGAAGCTTTCTTT. The chain combines TRBV6-5 with TRBJ1-1; 9 bases map to TRBD1. The CDR3 consists of 15 residues. CDR1 is MNHEY, CDR2 SVGAGI, per germline. The J segment lost 2 bases and the V segment lost 4 bases, leaving 5 bases of the junction unmatched.

The chain couples TRBV7-8 to TRBJ1-2, with D maybe TRBD1 (5 bases). Germline CDR1 SGHVS, CDR2 FQNEAQ. CDR3 size: 15 residues. Trimming shortened V by 2 bases and J by 3 bases, and 13 bases separated the two germline ends. The CDR3 bases are TGTGCCAGCAGCTTACAGACAGATACTGACTATGGCTACACCTTC. Translation gives CASSLQTDTDYGYTF. Looking up the rest from reference TRBV7-8 and TRBJ1-2 gives the full variable domain: GAGVSQSPRYKVAKRGQDVALRCDPISGHVSLFWYQQALGQGPEFLTYFQNEAQLDKSGLPSDRFFAERPEGSVSTLKIQRTQQEDSAVYLCASSLQTDTDYGYTFGSGTRLTVV.

In the case of this clone: Just one base apart from a much larger clone, this may be a read error. The rearrangement uses TRBV6-5 and TRBJ2-1; 9 bases map to TRBD2. The V and J ends lost 2 bases and 7 bases, in that order; junction bases with no gene match: 3. Germline lookup yields CDR1 MNHEY and CDR2 SVGAGI. CDR3 length: 14 residues. In DNA form, the CDR3 reads TGTGCCAGCAGTTACGGCGGGGGGGGGAATGAGCAGTTCTTC. Translating it yields CASSYGGGGNEQFF.

V gene TRBV30 combines with J gene TRBJ2-7; tentative D call: TRBD1 (5 bases). The germline V gene encodes CDR1 GTSNPN and CDR2 SVGIG (reference sequence). Trimming shortened V by 0 bases and J by 6 bases, and 15 bases separated the two germline ends. This CDR3 comprises 14 residues. CDR3 sequence reads: CAWSVGQGDLEQYF. The CDR3 DNA is TGTGCCTGGAGTGTGGGGCAGGGTGACCTCGAGCAGTACTTC.

The V and J genes are TRBV7-8 and TRBJ2-7, with TRBD2 matching 8 bases. This CDR3 comprises 17 residues. The germline CDR1 and CDR2 sequences are SGHVS and FQNEAQ. J gave up 4 bases and V 4 bases, and 15 bases lay outside the gene matches. The CDR3 here is CASSSYQPGLGVYEQYF. DNA for the CDR3: TGTGCCAGCAGCTCCTACCAACCGGGACTAGGGGTATACGAGCAGTACTTC.

In DNA form, the CDR3 reads TGTGCCAGCAGTTCGAGGGGGTTTAATTCACCCCTCCACTTT. This sequence encodes CASSSRGFNSPLHF. The V and J genes are TRBV27 and TRBJ1-6; D perhaps matches TRBD1 (6 bases). V lost 4 bases and J 6 bases, leaving 10 bases between the germline ends. The CDR3 consists of 14 residues. Germline CDR1 reads MNHEY; CDR2 reads SMNVEV (reference sequence).

V gene TRBV7-2 combines with J gene TRBJ2-2; TRBD2 might be the D (5 bases). V lost 7 bases to trimming and J lost 5 bases, with 17 bases between them. Germline-derived CDR1 and CDR2 are SGHTA and FQGNSA. The CDR3 is made up of 15 amino acids. In DNA, the CDR3 is TGTGCCAGCACCGTGGGAATGAGACTAACCGGGGAGCTGTTTTTT. As protein: CASTVGMRLTGELFF.

The J gene is TRBJ2-7, the V gene TRBV7-6; 8 nucleotides line up with TRBD1. The ends lost 1 base at V and 0 bases at J; junction bases unmatched: 14. This CDR3 is built from 19 residues. CDR1 and CDR2 from the germline V gene are SGHVS and FNYEAQ. The CDR3 region is CASSLDGNFGTGRSYEQYF. Written as DNA, the CDR3 is TGTGCCAGCAGCTTAGATGGGAATTTCGGGACAGGTCGCTCCTACGAGCAGTACTTC. Full variable domain (remainder filled in from reference TRBV7-6 and TRBJ2-7): GAGVSQSPRYKVTKRGQDVALRCDPISGHVSLYWYRQALGQGPEFLTYFNYEAQQDKSGLPNDRFSAERPEGSISTLTIQRTEQRDSAMYRCASSLDGNFGTGRSYEQYFGPGTRLTVT.

V is TRBV19 and J is TRBJ2-3, with D possibly being TRBD2 (6 bases). The CDR3 extends over 12 amino acids. V lost 5 bases to trimming and J lost 6 bases, with 9 bases between them. Germline V gives CDR1 LNHDA, CDR2 SQIVND (reference sequence). The CDR3 is CASSLGRDTQYF. CDR3 nucleotides: TGTGCCAGTAGTTTGGGGAGGGATACGCAGTATTTT.

The CDR3 reads CAWSVYSGRPYEQYF. CDR3 nucleotide sequence: TGTGCCTGGAGTGTATATAGCGGGAGGCCCTACGAGCAGTACTTC. The V gene is TRBV30, the J gene TRBJ2-7; 10 nucleotides agree with TRBD2. V shed 0 bases and J 2 bases; nucleotides not matched to a gene: 4. CDR3 length: 15 residues. The germline gives CDR1 GTSNPN, CDR2 SVGIG (reference sequence).